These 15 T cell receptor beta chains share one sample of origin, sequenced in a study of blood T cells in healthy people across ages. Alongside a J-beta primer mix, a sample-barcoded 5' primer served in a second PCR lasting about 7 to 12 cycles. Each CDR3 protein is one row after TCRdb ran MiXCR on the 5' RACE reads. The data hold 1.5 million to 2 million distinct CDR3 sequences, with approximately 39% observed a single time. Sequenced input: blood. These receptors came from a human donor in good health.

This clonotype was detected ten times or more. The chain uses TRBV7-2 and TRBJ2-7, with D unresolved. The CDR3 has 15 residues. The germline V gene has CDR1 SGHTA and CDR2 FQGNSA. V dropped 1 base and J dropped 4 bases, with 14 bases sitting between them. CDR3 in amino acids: CASSLGAAITYEQYF. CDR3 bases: TGTGCCAGCAGCTTAGGCGCAGCTATAACGTACGAGCAGTACTTC.

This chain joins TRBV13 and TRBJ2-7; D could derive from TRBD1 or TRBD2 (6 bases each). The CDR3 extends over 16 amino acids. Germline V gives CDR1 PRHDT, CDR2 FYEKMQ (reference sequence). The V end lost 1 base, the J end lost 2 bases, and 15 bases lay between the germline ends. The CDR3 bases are TGTGCCAGCAGCTTAGTTGGTGGGGGGCTTACCTACGAGCAGTACTTC. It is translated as CASSLVGGGLTYEQYF.

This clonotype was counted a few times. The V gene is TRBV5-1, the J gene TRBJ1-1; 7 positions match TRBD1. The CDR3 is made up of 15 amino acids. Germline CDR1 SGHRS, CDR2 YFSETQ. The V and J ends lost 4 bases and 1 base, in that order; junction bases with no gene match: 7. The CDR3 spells CASSDTGQQNTEAFF. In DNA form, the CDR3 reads TGCGCCAGCAGCGACACGGGACAGCAGAACACTGAAGCTTTCTTT.

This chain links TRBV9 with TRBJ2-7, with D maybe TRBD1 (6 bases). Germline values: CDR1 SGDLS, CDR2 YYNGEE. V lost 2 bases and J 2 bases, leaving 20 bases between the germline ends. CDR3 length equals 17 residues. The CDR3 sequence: CASSVTWDTDMTYEQYF. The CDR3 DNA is TGTGCCAGCAGCGTCACTTGGGACACTGACATGACCTACGAGCAGTACTTC.

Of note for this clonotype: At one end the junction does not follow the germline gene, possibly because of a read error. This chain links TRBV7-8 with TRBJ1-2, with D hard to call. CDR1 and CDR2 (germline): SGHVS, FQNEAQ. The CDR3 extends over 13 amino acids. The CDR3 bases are TGTGCCTGCAGCTTATGGGAGTCCTATGGCTACACCTTC. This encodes CACSLWESYGYTF. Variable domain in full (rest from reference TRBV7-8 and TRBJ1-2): GAGVSQSPRYKVAKRGQDVALRCDPISGHVSLFWYQQALGQGPEFLTYFQNEAQLDKSGLPSDRFFAERPEGSVSTLKIQRTQQEDSAVYLCACSLWESYGYTFGSGTRLTVV.

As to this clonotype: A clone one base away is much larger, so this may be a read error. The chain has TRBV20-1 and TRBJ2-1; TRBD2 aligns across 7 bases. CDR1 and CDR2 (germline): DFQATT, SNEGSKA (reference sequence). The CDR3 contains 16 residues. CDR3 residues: CSARVERGASYNGQFF. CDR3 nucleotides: TGCAGTGCTAGGGTGGAGCGGGGAGCATCCTACAATGGGCAGTTCTTC.

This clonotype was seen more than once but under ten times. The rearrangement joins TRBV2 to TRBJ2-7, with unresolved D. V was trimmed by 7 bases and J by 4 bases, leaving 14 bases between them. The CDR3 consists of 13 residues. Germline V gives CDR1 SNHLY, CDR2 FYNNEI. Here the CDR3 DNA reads TGTGCCAGCAACGGTTGGCAGAGTTACGAGCAGTACTTC. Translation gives CASNGWQSYEQYF.

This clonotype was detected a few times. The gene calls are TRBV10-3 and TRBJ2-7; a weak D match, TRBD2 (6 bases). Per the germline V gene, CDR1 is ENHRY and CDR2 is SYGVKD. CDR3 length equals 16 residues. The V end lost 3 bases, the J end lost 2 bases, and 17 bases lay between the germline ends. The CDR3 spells CAISDLREGEAYEQYF. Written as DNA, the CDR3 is TGTGCCATCAGTGACCTCCGAGAAGGGGAGGCCTACGAGCAGTACTTC.

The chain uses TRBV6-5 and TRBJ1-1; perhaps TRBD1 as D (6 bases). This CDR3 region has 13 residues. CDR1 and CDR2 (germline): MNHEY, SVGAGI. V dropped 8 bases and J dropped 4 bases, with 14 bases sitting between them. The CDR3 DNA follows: TGTGCCAGCCACCCACAGGGTACCACTGAAGCTTTCTTT. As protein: CASHPQGTTEAFF.

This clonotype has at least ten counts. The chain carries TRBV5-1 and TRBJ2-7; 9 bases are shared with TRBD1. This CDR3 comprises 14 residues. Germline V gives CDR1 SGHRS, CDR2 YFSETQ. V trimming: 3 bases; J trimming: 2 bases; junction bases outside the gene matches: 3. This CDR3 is CASSWGTGTYEQYF. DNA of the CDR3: TGCGCCAGCAGCTGGGGGACAGGGACCTACGAGCAGTACTTC.

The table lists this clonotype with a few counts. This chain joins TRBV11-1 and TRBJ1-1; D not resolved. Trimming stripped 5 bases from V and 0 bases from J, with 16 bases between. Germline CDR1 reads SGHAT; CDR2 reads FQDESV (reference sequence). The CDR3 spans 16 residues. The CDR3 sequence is CASSTDKSIMNTEAFF. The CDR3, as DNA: TGTGCCAGCAGCACCGACAAGTCTATCATGAACACTGAAGCTTTCTTT.

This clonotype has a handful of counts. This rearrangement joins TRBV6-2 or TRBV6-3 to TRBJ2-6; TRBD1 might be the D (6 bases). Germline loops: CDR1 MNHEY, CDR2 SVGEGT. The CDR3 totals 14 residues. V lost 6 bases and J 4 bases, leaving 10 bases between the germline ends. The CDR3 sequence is CASRTGPGANVLTF. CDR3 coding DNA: TGTGCCAGCAGAACAGGGCCCGGGGCCAACGTCCTGACTTTC.

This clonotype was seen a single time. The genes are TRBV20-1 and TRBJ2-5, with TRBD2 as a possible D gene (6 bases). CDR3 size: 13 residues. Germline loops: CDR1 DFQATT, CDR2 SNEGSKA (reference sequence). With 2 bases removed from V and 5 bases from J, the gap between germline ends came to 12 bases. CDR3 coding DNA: TGCAGTGCTAGATACGGGGGTGAGGAGACCCAGTACTTC. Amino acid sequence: CSARYGGEETQYF.

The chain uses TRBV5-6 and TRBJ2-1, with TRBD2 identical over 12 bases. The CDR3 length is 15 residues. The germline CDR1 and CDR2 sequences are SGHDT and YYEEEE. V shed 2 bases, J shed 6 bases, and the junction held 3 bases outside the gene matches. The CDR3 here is CASSFMTSGGNEQFF. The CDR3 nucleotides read TGTGCCAGCAGCTTTATGACTAGCGGGGGCAATGAGCAGTTCTTC.

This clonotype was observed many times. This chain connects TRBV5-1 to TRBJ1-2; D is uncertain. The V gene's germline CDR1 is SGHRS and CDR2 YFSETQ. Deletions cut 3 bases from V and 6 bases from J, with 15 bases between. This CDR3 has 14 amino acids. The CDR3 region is CASSSNGPDDGYTF. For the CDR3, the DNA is TGCGCCAGCAGCTCCAACGGGCCGGACGATGGCTACACCTTC.